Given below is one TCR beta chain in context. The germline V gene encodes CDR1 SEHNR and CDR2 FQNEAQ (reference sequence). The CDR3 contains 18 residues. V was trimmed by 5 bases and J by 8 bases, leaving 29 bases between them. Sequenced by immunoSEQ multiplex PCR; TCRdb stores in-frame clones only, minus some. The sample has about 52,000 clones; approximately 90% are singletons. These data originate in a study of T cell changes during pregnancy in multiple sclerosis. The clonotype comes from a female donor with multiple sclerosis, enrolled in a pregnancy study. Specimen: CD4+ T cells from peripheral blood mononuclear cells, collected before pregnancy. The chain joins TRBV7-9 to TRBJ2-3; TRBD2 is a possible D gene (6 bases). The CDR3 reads CASSLQRAYSLGGRTQYF. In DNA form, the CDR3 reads TGTGCCAGCAGCCTACAGCGGGCCTACTCCCTTGGGGGACGTACGCAGTATTTT. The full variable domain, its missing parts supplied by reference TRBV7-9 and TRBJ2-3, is DTGVSQNPRHKITKRGQNVTFRCDPISEHNRLYWYRQTLGQGPEFLTYFQNEAQLEKSRLLSDRFSAERPKGSFSTLEIQRTEQGDSAMYLCASSLQRAYSLGGRTQYFGPGTRLTVL.